What follows are 5 T cell receptor beta chains derived from one specimen sequenced in a study of blood T cell repertoires in COVID-19. Libraries were prepared by immunoSEQ multiplex PCR; TCRdb keeps only in-frame clonotypes and omits some of them. The sample yields around 75,000 clones, around 79% seen once. Sequencing was carried out using peripheral blood. The receptors come from a woman of 80 years or more with active or convalescent COVID-19.

This rearrangement joins TRBV5-1 to TRBJ2-5; weak D call: TRBD1 (5 bases). V was trimmed by 4 bases and J by 5 bases, leaving 6 bases between them. Germline assignment: CDR1 SGHRS and CDR2 YFSETQ. CDR3 length: 11 residues. The CDR3 nucleotides are TGCGCCAGCAGCCAGGGCGAGACCCAGTACTTC. Translated, it gives CASSQGETQYF.

J is TRBJ2-7 and V is TRBV7-2, with D possibly being TRBD2 (6 bases). V lost 5 bases, J lost 5 bases, and 19 bases lay in between. This CDR3 is built from 15 residues. Per the germline V gene, CDR1 is SGHTA and CDR2 is FQGNSA. The CDR3 bases are TGTGCCAGCAGCACGCCGCCCGGGGGTTACCACGAGCAGTACTTC. It specifies CASSTPPGGYHEQYF.

The chain combines TRBV10-3 with TRBJ2-3, with D maybe TRBD2 (5 bases). The germline gives CDR1 ENHRY, CDR2 SYGVKD. This CDR3 has 11 residues. V shed 5 bases and J shed 5 bases, with 5 bases lying between them. CDR3 sequence reads: CAISRGDTQYF. DNA for the CDR3: TGTGCCATCAGTCGGGGAGATACGCAGTATTTT.

This chain links TRBV28 with TRBJ2-7, with 8 nucleotides matching TRBD2. After removal of 6 bases from V and 0 bases from J, the junction contained 7 bases not matched to a gene. The CDR3 consists of 15 residues. In germline, CDR1 is MDHEN, CDR2 SYDVKM. The CDR3 spells CASRQTSGSSYEQYF. The CDR3 DNA reads as TGTGCCAGCAGACAAACTAGCGGAAGCTCCTACGAGCAGTACTTC.

J is TRBJ1-2 and V is TRBV7-2, with 9 nucleotides matching TRBD1. This CDR3 has 17 amino acids. Germline CDR1 is SGHTA and CDR2 is FQGNSA. Trimming took 1 base from V and 2 from J; bases not matched to a gene: 8. This CDR3 is CASSLGAPGQGNYGYTF. The CDR3 region has the DNA TGTGCCAGCAGCTTAGGAGCTCCGGGACAGGGAAACTATGGCTACACCTTC.